This T cell receptor beta chain was documented in a study of cytomegalovirus exposure and HLA in healthy donors. This clone was seen a handful of times. The PCR employed 60 Vbeta primers together with 13 Jbeta primers. Clones were sequenced by immunoSEQ multiplex PCR, and TCRdb holds only the in-frame ones, with some missing. The data show some 120,000 clones, roughly 9.9% seen once. The sequencing sample was made of PBMCs. The TCR was taken from a young man in good health and CMV-seronegative.

CDR3 DNA sequence: TGTGCCAGCGGAGCAATCGGACAGGGGAATGAAAAACTGTTTTTT. As protein: CASGAIGQGNEKLFF. The gene calls are TRBV9 and TRBJ1-4; 9 positions match TRBD1. This CDR3 region has 15 residues. The J segment lost 5 bases and the V segment lost 7 bases, leaving 9 bases of the junction unmatched. Germline V gives CDR1 SGDLS, CDR2 YYNGEE. Full variable domain (missing parts from reference TRBV9 and TRBJ1-4): DSGVTQTPKHLITATGQRVTLRCSPRSGDLSVYWYQQSLDQGLQFLIQYYNGEERAKGNILERFSAQQFPDLHSELNLSSLELGDSALYFCASGAIGQGNEKLFFGSGTQLSVL.